Below, 10 T cell receptor beta chains from the same sample are listed, as sequenced in a study of sequential checkpoint blockade in melanoma. Assay used: immunoSEQ multiplex PCR; TCRdb lists only in-frame clones, some missing. The sample consists of approximately 29,000 clones, 83% of them appearing once. The treatment: randomized to nivolumab then ipilimumab (arm A) or the reverse (arm B). Source: CD8+ T cells sorted from blood (inferred from file names), taken from a patient given nivolumab and ipilimumab in sequence. The receptor source for this set is a human donor with melanoma.

The chain combines TRBV15 with TRBJ2-1; 9 bases agree with TRBD2. Losses at the gene ends were 3 bases for V and 6 bases for J; bases not matched to a gene: 6. The CDR3 consists of 15 residues. CDR1 is LNHNV and CDR2 is YYDKDF in the germline V gene (reference sequence). The CDR3: CATSSSSGISNEQFF. In nucleotides, the CDR3 is TGTGCCACCAGCAGCTCTAGCGGGATAAGCAATGAGCAGTTCTTC.

V and J are TRBV11-2 and TRBJ2-7; D is uncertain. The CDR3 is 12 amino acids. The germline V and J ends were trimmed by 4 bases and 6 bases, with 10 bases remaining between them. From germline, CDR1 is SGHAT and CDR2 FQNNGV. This CDR3 reads CASSSPGVEQYF. The CDR3 DNA is TGTGCCAGCAGCTCCCCAGGTGTCGAGCAGTACTTC.

V and J are TRBV4-3 and TRBJ2-2; D is uncertain. Germline values: CDR1 LGHNA, CDR2 YSLEER. The CDR3 length is 15 residues. The ends were cut back, 1 base at V and 6 bases at J, with 12 bases in the middle. The CDR3 DNA reads TGCGCCAGCAGCCAAGTTTGGAGTTTGGCCGGGGAGCTGTTTTTT. Translated, it gives CASSQVWSLAGELFF.

In DNA form, the CDR3 reads TGTGCCAGCAGCTTACGAGGGGGCGCGGGTGGGACTGAAGCTTTCTTT. Translating it yields CASSLRGGAGGTEAFF. The V call is TRBV11-2, the J call TRBJ1-1; TRBD1 aligns across 7 bases. The CDR3 length is 16 residues. Trimming at V came to 2 bases and at J to 5 bases, leaving 11 bases not matched to a gene. The germline gives CDR1 SGHAT, CDR2 FQNNGV. Variable domain in full (rest from reference TRBV11-2 and TRBJ1-1): EAGVAQSPRYKIIEKRQSVAFWCNPISGHATLYWYQQILGQGPKLLIQFQNNGVVDDSQLPKDRFSAERLKGVDSTLKIQPAKLEDSAVYLCASSLRGGAGGTEAFFGQGTRLTVV.

This clone is large within its sample. The rearrangement joins TRBV7-9 to TRBJ2-3; perhaps TRBD1 as D (6 bases). Looked up from germline, CDR1 is SEHNR and CDR2 is FQNEAQ (reference sequence). CDR3 length: 14 residues. V shed 6 bases and J shed 4 bases, with 14 bases lying between them. The CDR3 region is CASSLGRGADTQYF. The CDR3, as DNA: TGTGCCAGCAGTTTGGGCAGGGGCGCAGATACGCAGTATTTT.

This clone was recorded only once. The genes are TRBV7-9 and TRBJ1-2; 7 bases are a match to TRBD1. Germline assignment: CDR1 SEHNR and CDR2 FQNEAQ (reference sequence). The CDR3 runs to 14 residues. This CDR3 is CASEGDSPNYGYTF. For the CDR3, the DNA is TGTGCTTCCGAGGGGGACAGCCCTAACTATGGCTACACCTTC.

The rearrangement joins TRBV7-9 to TRBJ2-3; unclear D gene. CDR3 length: 16 amino acids. CDR1 is SEHNR and CDR2 is FQNEAQ in the germline V gene (reference sequence). V gave up 5 bases and J gave up 5 bases, with 20 bases separating them. CDR3 DNA: TGTGCCAGCAGCCCACGGGTCAGAAACCGCCGAGATACGCAGTATTTT. Protein sequence: CASSPRVRNRRDTQYF.

This clone appeared a few times. The J gene is TRBJ1-2, the V gene TRBV4-1, with D possibly being TRBD1 (6 bases). This CDR3 is 15 amino acids long. CDR1 MGHRA and CDR2 YSYEKL come from the germline V gene. The V and J ends lost 0 bases and 3 bases respectively, with 11 bases between them. The CDR3 sequence is CASSQEDSSHYGYTF. The DNA for the CDR3 is TGCGCCAGCAGCCAAGAGGACAGTAGCCACTATGGCTACACCTTC.

V and J are TRBV4-1 and TRBJ2-3; tentatively, D is TRBD2 (6 bases). There are 15 residues in the CDR3. The V end was cut by 2 bases, the J end by 1 base, with 10 bases between. The germline V gene has CDR1 MGHRA and CDR2 YSYEKL. CDR3 coding DNA: TGCGCCAGCAGCCAACTGCGGGATCGCACAGATACGCAGTATTTT. Translated, it gives CASSQLRDRTDTQYF.

V gene TRBV5-1 combines with J gene TRBJ2-7; 7 nucleotides align to TRBD1. Trimming at V came to 1 base and at J to 0 bases, leaving 1 base not matched to a gene. The CDR3 is made up of 14 amino acids. The V gene's germline CDR1 is SGHRS and CDR2 YFSETQ. The CDR3 nucleotides are TGCGCCAGCAGCTTGACAGGGGTCTCCTACGAGCAGTACTTC. Translation gives CASSLTGVSYEQYF. The whole variable domain, filled in from reference TRBV5-1 and TRBJ2-7, reads KAGVTQTPRYLIKTRGQQVTLSCSPISGHRSVSWYQQTPGQGLQFLFEYFSETQRNKGNFPGRFSGRQFSNSRSEMNVSTLELGDSALYLCASSLTGVSYEQYFGPGTRLTVT.